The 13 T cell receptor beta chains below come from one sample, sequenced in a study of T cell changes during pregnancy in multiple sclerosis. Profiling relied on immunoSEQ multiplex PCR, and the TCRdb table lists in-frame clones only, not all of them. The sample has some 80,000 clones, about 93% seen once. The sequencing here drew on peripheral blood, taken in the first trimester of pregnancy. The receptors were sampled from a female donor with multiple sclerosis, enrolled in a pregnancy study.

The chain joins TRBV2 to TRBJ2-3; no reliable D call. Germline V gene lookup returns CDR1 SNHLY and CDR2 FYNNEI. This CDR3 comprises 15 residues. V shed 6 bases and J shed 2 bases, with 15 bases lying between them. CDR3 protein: CASRSETLYTDTQYF. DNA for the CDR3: TGTGCCAGCAGGAGCGAGACTCTGTACACAGATACGCAGTATTTT.

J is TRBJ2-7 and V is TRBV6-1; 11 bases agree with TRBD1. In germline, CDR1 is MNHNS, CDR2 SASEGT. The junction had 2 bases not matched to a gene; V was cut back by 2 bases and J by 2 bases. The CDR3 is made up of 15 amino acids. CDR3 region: CASSEWDRGAYEQYF. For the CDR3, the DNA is TGTGCCAGCAGTGAATGGGACAGGGGGGCCTACGAGCAGTACTTC.

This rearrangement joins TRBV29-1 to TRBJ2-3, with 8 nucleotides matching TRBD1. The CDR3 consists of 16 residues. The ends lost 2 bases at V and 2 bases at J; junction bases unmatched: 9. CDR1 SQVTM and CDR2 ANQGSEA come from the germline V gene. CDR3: CSVEQGAPQHTDTQYF. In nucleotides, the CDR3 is TGCAGCGTTGAACAGGGGGCCCCACAGCACACAGATACGCAGTATTTT.

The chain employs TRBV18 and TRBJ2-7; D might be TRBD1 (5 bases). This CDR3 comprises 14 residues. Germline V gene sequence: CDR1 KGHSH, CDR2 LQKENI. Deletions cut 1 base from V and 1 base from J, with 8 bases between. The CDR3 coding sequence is TGTGCCAGCTCACCACTGCAGGGTTCCTACGAGCAGTACTTC. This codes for CASSPLQGSYEQYF.

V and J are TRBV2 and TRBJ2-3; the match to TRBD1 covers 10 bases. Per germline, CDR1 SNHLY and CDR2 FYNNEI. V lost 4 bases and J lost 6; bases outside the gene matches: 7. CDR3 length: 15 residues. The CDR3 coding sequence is TGTGCCAGCAGTGCCGGGACAGGGGTGTCCGATACGCAGTATTTT. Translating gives CASSAGTGVSDTQYF.

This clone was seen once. DNA of the CDR3: TGTGCCAGCAGTGAAGAAGTCAGTGAAGCTTTCTTT. This codes for CASSEEVSEAFF. The chain couples TRBV6-1 to TRBJ1-1; no firm D call. Germline loops: CDR1 MNHNS, CDR2 SASEGT. The CDR3 has 12 amino acids. V was clipped by 1 base and J by 7 bases, with 7 bases between them.

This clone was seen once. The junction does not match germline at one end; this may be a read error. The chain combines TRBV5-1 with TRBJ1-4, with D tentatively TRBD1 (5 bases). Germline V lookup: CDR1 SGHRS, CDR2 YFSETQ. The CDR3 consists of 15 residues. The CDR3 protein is CASSTMTAPKEKLFF. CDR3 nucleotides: TGCGCCAGCAGCACCATGACAGCCCCTAAAGAAAAACTGTTTTTT. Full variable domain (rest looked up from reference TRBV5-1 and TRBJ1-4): KAGVTQTPRYLIKTRGQQVTLSCSPISGHRSVSWYQQTPGQGLQFLFEYFSETQRNKGNFPGRFSGRQFSNSRSEMNVSTLELGDSALYLCASSTMTAPKEKLFFGSGTQLSVL.

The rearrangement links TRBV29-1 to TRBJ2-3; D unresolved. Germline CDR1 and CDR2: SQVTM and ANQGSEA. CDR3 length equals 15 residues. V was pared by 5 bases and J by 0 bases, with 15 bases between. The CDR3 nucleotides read TGCAGCGTTTATGGTCGGAGAACTAGCACAGATACGCAGTATTTT. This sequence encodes CSVYGRRTSTDTQYF.

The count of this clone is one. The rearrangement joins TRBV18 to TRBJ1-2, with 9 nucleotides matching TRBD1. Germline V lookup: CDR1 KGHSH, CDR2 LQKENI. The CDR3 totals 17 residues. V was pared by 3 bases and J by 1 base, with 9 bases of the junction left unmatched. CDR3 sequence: CASSPDPGQGLNYGYTF. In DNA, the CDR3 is TGTGCCAGCTCACCGGATCCGGGACAGGGACTTAACTATGGCTACACCTTC.

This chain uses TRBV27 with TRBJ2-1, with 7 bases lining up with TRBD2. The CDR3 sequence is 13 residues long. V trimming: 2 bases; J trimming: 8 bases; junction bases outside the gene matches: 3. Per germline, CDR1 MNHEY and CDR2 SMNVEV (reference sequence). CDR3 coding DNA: TGTGCCAGCAGTTTAGGGAGGGCCTATGAGCAGTTCTTC. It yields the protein CASSLGRAYEQFF.

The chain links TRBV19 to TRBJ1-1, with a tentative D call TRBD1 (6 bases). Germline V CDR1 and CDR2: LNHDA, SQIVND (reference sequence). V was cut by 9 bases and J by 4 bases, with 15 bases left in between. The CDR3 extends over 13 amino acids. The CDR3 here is CASGARGSTEAFF. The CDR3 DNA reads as TGTGCCAGCGGGGCGAGGGGGAGCACTGAAGCTTTCTTT. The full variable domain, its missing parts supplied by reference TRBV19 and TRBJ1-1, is DGGITQSPKYLFRKEGQNVTLSCEQNLNHDAMYWYRQDPGQGLRLIYYSQIVNDFQKGDIAEGYSVSREKKESFPLTVTSAQKNPTAFYLCASGARGSTEAFFGQGTRLTVV.

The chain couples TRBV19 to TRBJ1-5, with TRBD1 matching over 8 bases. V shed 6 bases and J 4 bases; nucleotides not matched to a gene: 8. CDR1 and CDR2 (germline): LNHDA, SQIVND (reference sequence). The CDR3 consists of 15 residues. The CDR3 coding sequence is TGTGCCAGTAGAAGAGACAGGGGACCGAATCAGCCCCAGCATTTT. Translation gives CASRRDRGPNQPQHF.

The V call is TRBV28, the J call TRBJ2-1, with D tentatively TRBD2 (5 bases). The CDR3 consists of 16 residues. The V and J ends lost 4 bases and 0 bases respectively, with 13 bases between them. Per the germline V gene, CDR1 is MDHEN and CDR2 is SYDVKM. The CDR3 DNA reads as TGTGCCAGCAGTTCGAGTGGGGAGAGCTCCTACAATGAGCAGTTCTTC. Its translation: CASSSSGESSYNEQFF.